This TCR beta chain stems from a study of CD8 T cells in ankylosing spondylitis. Study observations and caveats: Roughly eight highly homologous variants formed a TCR beta motif that appeared characteristic of ankylosing spondylitis blood. The study looked at matched synovial fluid samples from ankylosing spondylitis patients. Disease-linked clones were reported to be significantly enriched there. Existing reports had already noted some motif variants in reactive arthritis synovial fluid and blood.

The table lists this clonotype with many counts. Its matching antigen is unknown. Preparation of TCR beta libraries was done by quantitative 5'-RACE with molecular barcodes. Each CDR3 protein gets one entry after TCRdb re-called the 5' RACE reads with MiXCR. Of around 140,000 distinct CDR3 sequences in the sample, 11% are singletons; the top ten hold roughly 4.3%. Losses at the gene ends were 5 bases for V and 3 bases for J; bases not matched to a gene: 13. The CDR3 consists of 17 residues. Germline CDR1 SGHTA, CDR2 FQGNSA. V and J are TRBV7-2 and TRBJ1-5; 7 nucleotides align to TRBD1. The receptor was derived from a female donor with ankylosing spondylitis or in good health (not recorded which). The sequencing sample was made of blood, either unsorted or a sorted T cell fraction (not recorded which). CDR3 in amino acids: CASSTQTGIGNNQPQHF. CDR3 in DNA: TGTGCCAGCAGCACCCAGACAGGGATAGGGAACAATCAGCCCCAGCATTTT. The full variable domain, in which reference TRBV7-2 and TRBJ1-5 provide the parts outside the CDR3, is GAGVSQSPSNKVTEKGKDVELRCDPISGHTALYWYRQSLGQGLEFLIYFQGNSAPDKSGLPSDRFSAERTGGSVSTLTIQRTQQEDSAVYLCASSTQTGIGNNQPQHFGDGTRLSIL.